Below are 5 T cell receptor beta chains sequenced from a single sample in a study of CD4 T cells in relation to SARS-CoV-2 and coronaviruses. The repertoire was sequenced with immunoSEQ multiplex PCR; TCRdb's copy has only in-frame clones and lacks some. The data show 60,000 or so clones, with 94% seen just once and 0.12% to 0.15% held by the top ten. CD4+ T cells from unexposed donors were obtained before the COVID-19 pandemic (2011-2018). The sample was naive CD4+ T cells from PBMCs. Noted subset: naive CD4+ T cells isolated by negative enrichment. The receptors were gathered from a human donor in good health.

The chain employs TRBV12-3 or TRBV12-4 and TRBJ2-5; D is uncertain. This CDR3 has 11 residues. V was trimmed by 3 bases and J by 5 bases, leaving 4 bases between them. In DNA form, the CDR3 reads TGTGCCAGCAGTTTGAAGGAGACCCAGTACTTC. This codes for CASSLKETQYF.

This rearrangement joins TRBV28 to TRBJ1-1; D is unresolved. The CDR3 contains 15 residues. Between the trimmed V and J ends, which lost 5 bases and 0 bases, there was a span of 13 bases. Germline-derived CDR1 and CDR2 are MDHEN and SYDVKM. CDR3 protein: CASSPPGGLNTEAFF. The CDR3 coding sequence is TGTGCCAGCAGTCCACCGGGTGGGCTGAACACTGAAGCTTTCTTT.

In DNA form, the CDR3 reads TGTGCCAGCAGACCTGACAGGGGTAGTACTGAAGCTTTCTTT. Translating it yields CASRPDRGSTEAFF. This sequence joins TRBV7-3 and TRBJ1-1, with TRBD1 matching 8 bases. Germline trimming cut 6 bases from V and 5 bases from J; bases unmatched to any gene: 8. CDR3 length: 14 amino acids. Germline V CDR1 and CDR2: SGHTA, FQGTGA.

The rearrangement links TRBV7-3 to TRBJ2-2; the match to TRBD1 covers 7 bases. The CDR3 totals 15 residues. Germline lookup yields CDR1 SGHTA and CDR2 FQGTGA. Trimming took 1 base from V and 10 from J; bases not matched to a gene: 9. CDR3 DNA: TGTGCCAGCAGCTTAATTGAGGGGGCTTCTTCGGAGCTGTTTTTT. It codes for CASSLIEGASSELFF.

This clone has just one count. The rearrangement joins TRBV18 to TRBJ1-2; D ambiguous. V was cut by 1 base and J by 0 bases, with 18 bases left in between. Germline CDR1 is KGHSH and CDR2 is LQKENI. The CDR3 has 18 residues. The CDR3 spells CASSPRAVFAPPNYGYTF. For the CDR3, the DNA is TGTGCCAGCTCACCACGGGCGGTTTTCGCGCCCCCTAACTATGGCTACACCTTC.